The 19 T cell receptor beta chains listed next were all sequenced from one sample in a study of OX40 agonist ivuxolimab in advanced cancers. Method: immunoSEQ multiplex PCR; TCRdb's copy keeps in-frame clones and lacks some. The table records around 63,000 clones, over 75% of them present only once. Sequenced material: CD4+ or CD8+ T cells sorted from blood, taken in a trial of the OX40 agonist ivuxolimab. These receptors were collected from an adult with an advanced solid tumor such as melanoma, head and neck, liver or kidney cancer.

The sample holds one count of this clone. V is TRBV5-1 and J is TRBJ2-5; TRBD1 matches at 8 bases. This CDR3 region has 16 residues. CDR1 and CDR2 from the germline V gene are SGHRS and YFSETQ. With V trimmed by 6 bases and J by 5 bases, 15 bases remained unmatched. CDR3 protein: CASTPLDRATGETQYF. The DNA for the CDR3 is TGCGCCAGCACCCCGTTGGACAGGGCCACCGGCGAGACCCAGTACTTC.

V and J are TRBV14 and TRBJ2-1; TRBD2 agrees at 7 bases. The CDR3 has 15 amino acids. With 4 bases clipped from V and 2 bases from J, the junction kept 5 bases outside the gene matches. Looked up from germline, CDR1 is SGHDN and CDR2 is FVKESK. The CDR3 is CASSLLADPYNEQFF. The CDR3 coding sequence is TGTGCCAGCAGCCTCCTAGCGGACCCCTACAATGAGCAGTTCTTC.

The J gene is TRBJ1-2, the V gene TRBV30; possible D gene TRBD1, 5 bases. From germline, CDR1 is GTSNPN and CDR2 SVGIG (reference sequence). This CDR3 has 14 residues. Trimming shortened V by 3 bases and J by 0 bases, and 11 bases separated the two germline ends. The DNA for the CDR3 is TGTGCCTGGAGGAGGGACCCAGCTAACTATGGCTACACCTTC. Protein: CAWRRDPANYGYTF.

This clone occurred a few times. Here the CDR3 reads CASSYLLSSNQPQHF. The CDR3 DNA reads TGTGCCAGCAGTTACCTGCTATCCAGCAATCAGCCCCAGCATTTT. The rearrangement links TRBV6-6 to TRBJ1-5; no firm D call. From germline, CDR1 is MNHNY and CDR2 SVGAGI (reference sequence). Trimming pared 2 bases from V and 1 base from J, leaving 9 bases between. The CDR3 consists of 15 residues.

This clone appeared once. V usage is TRBV5-8 and J usage is TRBJ1-3; unclear D gene. The CDR3 totals 14 residues. Trimming took 1 base from V and 0 from J, leaving 5 bases between them. Germline V gene lookup returns CDR1 SGHTS and CDR2 YDEGEE. CDR3 nucleotide sequence: TGTGCCAGCAGCTTGCGGATCTCTGGAAACACCATATATTTT. As protein: CASSLRISGNTIYF.

The J gene is TRBJ2-2, the V gene TRBV27; D uncertain. This CDR3 is built from 12 residues. The V end lost 3 bases, the J end lost 6 bases, and 5 bases lay between the germline ends. Per the germline V gene, CDR1 is MNHEY and CDR2 is SMNVEV (reference sequence). The CDR3: CASSFVSGELFF. CDR3 DNA sequence: TGTGCCAGCAGTTTTGTGTCCGGGGAGCTGTTTTTT.

The rearrangement uses TRBV5-1 and TRBJ1-5, with D unresolved. This CDR3 is built from 13 residues. Germline loops: CDR1 SGHRS, CDR2 YFSETQ. V was trimmed by 2 bases and J by 7 bases, leaving 10 bases between them. The CDR3 DNA follows: TGCGCCAGCAGCTTCTCCGGGGAACAGCCCCAGCATTTT. It codes for CASSFSGEQPQHF.

The chain joins TRBV18 to TRBJ1-4; 8 bases align to TRBD1. Germline V gene data show CDR1 as KGHSH and CDR2 as LQKENI. V shed 2 bases and J 4 bases; nucleotides not matched to a gene: 12. This CDR3 contains 18 residues. CDR3 region: CASSPGIPDRAFNEKLFF. CDR3 coding DNA: TGTGCCAGCTCACCAGGCATCCCGGACAGGGCCTTTAATGAAAAACTGTTTTTT. Full variable domain (outside the CDR3, taken from reference TRBV18 and TRBJ1-4): NAGVMQNPRHLVRRRGQEARLRCSPMKGHSHVYWYRQLPEEGLKFMVYLQKENIIDESGMPKERFSAEFPKEGPSILRIQQVVRGDSAAYFCASSPGIPDRAFNEKLFFGSGTQLSVL.

This clone was counted a single time. The chain employs TRBV21-1 and TRBJ1-1. TRBV21-1 is noted as a pseudogene. This CDR3 comprises 16 residues. Here the CDR3 reads CASRSEVATQCTEAFF. The CDR3 nucleotides are TGTGCCAGCAGGAGCGAGGTAGCTACACAATGCACTGAAGCTTTCTTT.

This clone was found a few times. The chain links TRBV27 to TRBJ2-5, with unresolved D. This CDR3 contains 16 residues. With 1 base removed from V and 7 bases from J, the gap between germline ends came to 19 bases. Germline V CDR1 and CDR2: MNHEY, SMNVEV (reference sequence). The DNA of the CDR3 is TGTGCCAGCAGTTTATTAGATCCTCAGATCGGTGGGACCCAGTACTTC. It specifies CASSLLDPQIGGTQYF.

The table lists this clone with a count of one. The chain recombines TRBV19 with TRBJ1-1; 12 nucleotides match TRBD1. The ends lost 9 bases at V and 4 bases at J; junction bases unmatched: 12. The CDR3 loop spans 16 amino acids. Germline V CDR1 and CDR2: LNHDA, SQIVND (reference sequence). CDR3 loop: CASRPGTGGAGTEAFF. The CDR3, as DNA: TGTGCCAGCCGTCCCGGGACAGGGGGCGCAGGCACTGAAGCTTTCTTT.

V is TRBV2 and J is TRBJ1-2, with TRBD1 matching 9 bases. Trimming cost V 7 bases and J 2 bases; bases outside gene matches: 11. The CDR3 contains 16 residues. Germline V gene sequence: CDR1 SNHLY, CDR2 FYNNEI. The CDR3 DNA follows: TGTGCCAGCACACCCGGATGGGACAGGGACAACTATGGCTACACCTTC. Its protein is CASTPGWDRDNYGYTF.

The gene calls are TRBV28 and TRBJ1-2, with D hard to call. The length of the CDR3 is 15 residues. V was trimmed by 3 bases and J by 0 bases, leaving 11 bases between them. The germline V gene encodes CDR1 MDHEN and CDR2 SYDVKM. The CDR3 DNA sequence: TGTGCCAGCAGTTTCCCAGGACGTGCTAACTATGGCTACACCTTC. Protein sequence: CASSFPGRANYGYTF.

The chain has TRBV5-5 and TRBJ1-5, with a possible D match to TRBD1 (5 bases). Germline assignment: CDR1 SGHKS and CDR2 YYEKEE (reference sequence). The CDR3 length is 13 residues. V was clipped by 2 bases and J by 6 bases, with 9 bases between them. The CDR3 reads CASSLQERQPQHF. CDR3 sequence (DNA): TGTGCCAGCAGCTTACAGGAGCGTCAGCCCCAGCATTTT. Variable domain in full (rest from reference TRBV5-5 and TRBJ1-5): DAGVTQSPTHLIKTRGQQVTLRCSPISGHKSVSWYQQVLGQGPQFIFQYYEKEERGRGNFPDRFSARQFPNYSSELNVNALLLGDSALYLCASSLQERQPQHFGDGTRLSIL.

This chain uses TRBV11-2 with TRBJ1-2; 9 bases map to TRBD1. Germline V gene sequence: CDR1 SGHAT, CDR2 FQNNGV. Unmatched junction bases numbered 8, after V lost 6 bases and J lost 3 bases. CDR3 length: 15 amino acids. This CDR3 reads CASRKPGQGHYGYTF. CDR3 nucleotide sequence: TGTGCCAGCAGAAAACCGGGACAGGGTCACTATGGCTACACCTTC.

The chain has TRBV11-2 and TRBJ2-7; weak D call: TRBD2 (5 bases). The V and J ends lost 5 bases and 1 base respectively, with 15 bases between them. Per the germline V gene, CDR1 is SGHAT and CDR2 is FQNNGV. This CDR3 contains 15 residues. In DNA form, the CDR3 reads TGTGCCAGCAGCCCTCCAGGACGGACTTCCTACGAGCAGTACTTC. Protein: CASSPPGRTSYEQYF.

The CDR3 loop is CASSPSWGTMVGNIQYF. CDR3 DNA: TGTGCCAGCAGCCCGTCGTGGGGAACAATGGTCGGAAACATTCAGTACTTC. This rearrangement joins TRBV5-6 to TRBJ2-4; D remains ambiguous. V was cut by 4 bases and J by 6 bases, with 23 bases left in between. This CDR3 has 17 amino acids. Germline values: CDR1 SGHDT, CDR2 YYEEEE.

The J gene is TRBJ2-3, the V gene TRBV7-7, with TRBD1 matching 9 bases. The CDR3 is 15 residues long. V lost 5 bases and J lost 4; bases outside the gene matches: 7. CDR1 and CDR2 from the germline V gene are SSHAT and FNYEAQ (reference sequence). CDR3 region: CASSDGQGTADTQYF. CDR3 in DNA: TGTGCCAGCAGCGACGGACAGGGGACGGCAGATACGCAGTATTTT.

The chain carries TRBV14 and TRBJ1-2, with a possible D match to TRBD1 (5 bases). The germline V and J ends were trimmed by 1 base and 5 bases, with 8 bases remaining between them. Per germline, CDR1 SGHDN and CDR2 FVKESK. This CDR3 is built from 13 residues. CDR3 region: CASSQAQGYGYTF. CDR3 sequence (DNA): TGTGCCAGCAGCCAAGCCCAGGGTTATGGCTACACCTTC.